This is a list of T cell receptor beta chains from one sample in a study of T cells in Graves' hyperthyroidism and ophthalmopathy. TCRdb reanalysed the multiplex PCR reads using MiXCR and keeps one entry per CDR3 protein. The sample lists 250,000 to 300,000 distinct CDR3 sequences, around 15% occurring once. Sequenced material: blood. The receptors shown here come from a woman in her fifties or sixties with Graves' ophthalmopathy. Each CDR3 is given with its conserved first and last residue. A D gene is named only where the DNA matches it firmly. Expanded clones are given a class, and other clones once, few, many or no size at all.

cdr3_nt cdr3_aa clone_size j_call d_call v_call
TGCAGCGTTGAAGGGGGGCGAGGAACGCCAGATACGCAGTATTTT CSVEGGRGTPDTQYF many TRBJ2-3 NA TRBV29-1
TGTGCCAGCAGCACCTCGTCCGGGACAGGGAATTCACCCCTCCACTTT CASSTSSGTGNSPLHF many TRBJ1-6 TRBD1 TRBV7-2
TGTGCCAGCAGCTTTGGCGGGGGGTGGGAGACCCAGTACTTC CASSFGGGWETQYF many TRBJ2-5 TRBD2 TRBV7-2
TGTGCCAGCAGAAGAGCGGGGGGGTTAGATACGCAGTATTTT CASRRAGGLDTQYF many TRBJ2-3 TRBD2 TRBV27
TGTGCCAGCAGCCATCAGGGAATTCGCGAGCAGTACTTC CASSHQGIREQYF many TRBJ2-7 NA TRBV7-2
TGCAGTGCTAGGGTGAGGGCGGATGGCTACACCTTC CSARVRADGYTF NA TRBJ1-2 NA TRBV20-1
TGTGCCAGCAGTCTTCCAGGGGGAGCTGGGACTGAAGCTTTCTTT CASSLPGGAGTEAFF many TRBJ1-1 TRBD1 TRBV16
TGTGCCAGCACCCCTGGAATAGGAAGCTACACCTTC CASTPGIGSYTF many TRBJ1-2 NA TRBV12-3/TRBV12-4
TGCGCCAGCAGCTTGGGATTCCCGAGCTCTGGAAACACCATATATTTT CASSLGFPSSGNTIYF few TRBJ1-3 NA TRBV5-1
TGCGCCAGCACCCTTGACAGGGGGACTGAAGCTTTCTTT CASTLDRGTEAFF many TRBJ1-1 TRBD1 TRBV5-1
TGCAGTGCCCAGCGGGAGCCTTCCTACAATGAGCAGTTCTTC CSAQREPSYNEQFF NA TRBJ2-1 TRBD2 TRBV20-1
TGTGCCAGCAGCTTACCGGGACTAGCGGGAGTGGAGGGGCGCACCGGGGAGCTGTTTTTT CASSLPGLAGVEGRTGELFF many TRBJ2-2 TRBD2 TRBV7-2
TGCGCCAGCAGCCTGGGGCAGGTCGAAGAGACCCAGTACTTC CASSLGQVEETQYF many TRBJ2-5 NA TRBV5-1
TGCGCCAGCAGTTTCTCGGTAGCGGGAGTCTCCGAGCAGTACTTC CASSFSVAGVSEQYF few TRBJ2-7 TRBD2 TRBV10-2
TGTGCCAGTAGTATTGGAGGTCGCAATCAGCCCCAGCATTTT CASSIGGRNQPQHF few TRBJ1-5 NA TRBV19
TGTGCCAGTGAACCAGGCACAGATACGCAGTATTTT CASEPGTDTQYF many TRBJ2-3 NA TRBV12-3/TRBV12-4
TGTGCCAGCAGTTACCTGCATTCCTACGAGCAGTACTTC CASSYLHSYEQYF NA TRBJ2-7 NA TRBV6-2/TRBV6-3
TGTGCCAGCAGCTCCCAGGGAGAGGGTTCACCCCTCCACTTT CASSSQGEGSPLHF many TRBJ1-6 NA TRBV7-2
TGTGCCAGCAGCTTGGGCAGGGGGGGTAATTCACCCCTCCACTTT CASSLGRGGNSPLHF many TRBJ1-6 TRBD1 TRBV11-2
TGTGCCAGCCGTCGGGGGGCTAGCGGGGACTACGAGCAGTACTTC CASRRGASGDYEQYF many TRBJ2-7 TRBD2 TRBV6-1
TGTGCCAGCAGTGAGGACGACGAGGGAAAACTGTTTTTT CASSEDDEGKLFF NA TRBJ1-4 NA TRBV6-1